This T cell receptor (beta chain) originates from a study of T cell responses to AZD1222 COVID-19 vaccine. Study outcomes and limitations: Sampling captured repertoires only after the peak T cell response.

TCRdb keeps only in-frame clones here, not all; method: immunoSEQ multiplex PCR. This table holds some 140,000 clones, about 87% found once. As concerns this clone: Antigen specificity is unknown.

The CDR3 runs 17 residues. The chain couples TRBV21-1 to TRBJ1-5. TRBV21-1 is noted as a pseudogene. Sequenced here: peripheral blood, sampled on day 0 of AZD1222 vaccination. The source of this sequence is an adult in good health. CDR3 sequence: CASSKLGGEFSNQPQHF. CDR3 bases: TGTGCCAGCAGCAAACTTGGAGGGGAGTTTAGCAATCAGCCCCAGCATTTT.